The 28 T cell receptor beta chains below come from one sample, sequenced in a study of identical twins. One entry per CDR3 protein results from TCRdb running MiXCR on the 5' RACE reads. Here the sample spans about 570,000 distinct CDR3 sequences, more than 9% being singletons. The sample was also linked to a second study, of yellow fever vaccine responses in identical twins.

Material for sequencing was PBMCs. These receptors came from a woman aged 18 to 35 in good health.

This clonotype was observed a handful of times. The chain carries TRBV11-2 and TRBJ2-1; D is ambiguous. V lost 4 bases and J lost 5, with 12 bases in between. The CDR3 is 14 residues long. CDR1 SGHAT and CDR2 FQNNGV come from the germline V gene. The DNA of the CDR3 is TGTGCCAGCAGCTCGTCTGAGTGGGACAATGAGCAGTTCTTC. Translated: CASSSSEWDNEQFF.

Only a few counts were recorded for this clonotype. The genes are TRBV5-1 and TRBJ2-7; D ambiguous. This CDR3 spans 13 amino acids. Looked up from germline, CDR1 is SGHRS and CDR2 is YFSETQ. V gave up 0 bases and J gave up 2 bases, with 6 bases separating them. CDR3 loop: CASSLDTPYEQYF. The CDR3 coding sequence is TGCGCCAGCAGCTTGGACACTCCCTACGAGCAGTACTTC.

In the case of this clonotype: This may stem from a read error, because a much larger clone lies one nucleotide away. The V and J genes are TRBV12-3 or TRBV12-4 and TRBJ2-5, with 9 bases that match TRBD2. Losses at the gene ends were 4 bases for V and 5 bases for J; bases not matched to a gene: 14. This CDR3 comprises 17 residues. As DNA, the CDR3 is TGTGCCAGCAGTTCAATAATGGGCGGGAGGGTCCCGGAGACCCAGTACTTC. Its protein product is CASSSIMGGRVPETQYF.

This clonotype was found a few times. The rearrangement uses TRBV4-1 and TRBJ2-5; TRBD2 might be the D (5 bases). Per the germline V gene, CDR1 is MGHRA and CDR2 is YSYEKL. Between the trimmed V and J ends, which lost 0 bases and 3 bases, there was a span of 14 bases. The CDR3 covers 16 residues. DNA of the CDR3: TGCGCCAGCAGCCAAGATCAACCGGGAATGGAAGAGACCCAGTACTTC. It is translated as CASSQDQPGMEETQYF.

The CDR3 spells CASSSRTSGYTDTQYF. In nucleotides, the CDR3 is TGTGCCAGCAGCTCCCGGACTAGCGGATACACAGATACGCAGTATTTT. This rearrangement joins TRBV7-9 to TRBJ2-3; 10 bases are a match to TRBD2. Losses at the gene ends were 4 bases for V and 2 bases for J; bases not matched to a gene: 6. Germline CDR1 and CDR2: SEHNR and FQNEAQ (reference sequence). The CDR3 contains 16 residues.

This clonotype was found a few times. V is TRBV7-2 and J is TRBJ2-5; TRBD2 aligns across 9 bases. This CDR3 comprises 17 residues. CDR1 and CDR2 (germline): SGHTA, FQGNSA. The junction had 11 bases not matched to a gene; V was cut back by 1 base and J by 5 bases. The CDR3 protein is CASSLVLGREGRETQYF. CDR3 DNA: TGTGCCAGCAGCTTAGTGCTAGGGCGGGAGGGTCGGGAGACCCAGTACTTC.

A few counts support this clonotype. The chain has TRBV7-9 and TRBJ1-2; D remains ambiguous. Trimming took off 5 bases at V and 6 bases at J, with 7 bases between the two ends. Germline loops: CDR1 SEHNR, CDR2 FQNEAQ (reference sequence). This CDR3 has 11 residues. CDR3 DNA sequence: TGTGCCAGCAGCCGCGGGGATGGCTACACCTTC. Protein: CASSRGDGYTF. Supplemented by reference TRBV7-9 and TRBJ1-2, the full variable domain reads DTGVSQNPRHKITKRGQNVTFRCDPISEHNRLYWYRQTLGQGPEFLTYFQNEAQLEKSRLLSDRFSAERPKGSFSTLEIQRTEQGDSAMYLCASSRGDGYTFGSGTRLTVV.

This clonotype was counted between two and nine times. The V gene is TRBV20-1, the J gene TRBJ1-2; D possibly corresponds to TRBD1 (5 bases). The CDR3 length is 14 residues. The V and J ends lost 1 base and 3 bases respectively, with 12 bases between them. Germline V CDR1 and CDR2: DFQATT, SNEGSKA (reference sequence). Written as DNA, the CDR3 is TGCAGTGCTAGAGCCAGGAGGGGCGACTATGGCTACACCTTC. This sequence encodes CSARARRGDYGYTF.

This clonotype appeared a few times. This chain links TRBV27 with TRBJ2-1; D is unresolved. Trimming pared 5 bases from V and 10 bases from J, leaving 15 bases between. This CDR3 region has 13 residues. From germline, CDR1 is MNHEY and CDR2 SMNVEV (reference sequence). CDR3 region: CASSRSAISEQFF. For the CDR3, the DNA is TGTGCCAGCAGTCGCTCGGCCATTAGCGAGCAGTTCTTC.

This chain's CDR3 is CATSVGGQNEQFF. CDR3 nucleotide sequence: TGTGCCACGTCCGTGGGGGGGCAAAATGAGCAGTTCTTC. The V call is TRBV28, the J call TRBJ2-1; possibly TRBD2 for D (7 bases). V dropped 10 bases and J dropped 7 bases, with 17 bases sitting between them. This CDR3 has 13 amino acids. The germline V gene encodes CDR1 MDHEN and CDR2 SYDVKM.

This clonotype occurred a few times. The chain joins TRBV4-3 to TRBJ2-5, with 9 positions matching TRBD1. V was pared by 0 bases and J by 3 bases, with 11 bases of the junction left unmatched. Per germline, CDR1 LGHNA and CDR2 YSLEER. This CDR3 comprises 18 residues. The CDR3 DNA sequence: TGCGCCAGCAGCCAAGAGAGGGCTTCCGGGACAGGGAAAGAGACCCAGTACTTC. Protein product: CASSQERASGTGKETQYF.

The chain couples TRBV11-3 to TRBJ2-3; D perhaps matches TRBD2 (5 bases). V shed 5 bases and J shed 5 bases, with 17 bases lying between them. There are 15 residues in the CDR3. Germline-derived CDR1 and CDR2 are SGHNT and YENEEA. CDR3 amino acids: CASSPRRSSIDTQYF. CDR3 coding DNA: TGTGCCAGCAGCCCTCGGAGGAGTTCGATAGATACGCAGTATTTT.

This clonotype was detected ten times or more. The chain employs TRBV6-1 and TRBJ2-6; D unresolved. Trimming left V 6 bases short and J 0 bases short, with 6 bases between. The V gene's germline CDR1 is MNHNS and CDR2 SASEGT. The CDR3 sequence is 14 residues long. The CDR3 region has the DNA TGTGCCAGCAGAGACAACTCTGGGGCCAACGTCCTGACTTTC. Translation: CASRDNSGANVLTF.

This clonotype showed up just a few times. The CDR3 spells CASSRAGAGTPYEQYF. CDR3 bases: TGCGCCAGCAGCCGAGCCGGAGCGGGTACCCCCTACGAGCAGTACTTC. The rearrangement joins TRBV4-1 to TRBJ2-7, with D possibly matching TRBD2 (6 bases). Per germline, CDR1 MGHRA and CDR2 YSYEKL. CDR3 length: 16 amino acids. Trimming removed 4 bases from V and 2 bases from J, with 18 bases in between.

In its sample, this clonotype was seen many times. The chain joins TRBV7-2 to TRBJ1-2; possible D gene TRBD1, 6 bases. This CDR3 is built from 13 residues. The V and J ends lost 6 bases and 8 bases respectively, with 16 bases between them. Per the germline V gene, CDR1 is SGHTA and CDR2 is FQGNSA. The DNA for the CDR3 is TGTGCCAGCAGTCCTCAGGGGATACAAGGCTACACCTTC. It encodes CASSPQGIQGYTF.

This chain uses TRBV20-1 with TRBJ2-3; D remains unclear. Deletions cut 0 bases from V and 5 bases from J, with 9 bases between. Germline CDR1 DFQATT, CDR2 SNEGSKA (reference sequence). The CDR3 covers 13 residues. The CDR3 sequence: CSARDTPLDTQYF. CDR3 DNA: TGCAGTGCTAGAGATACGCCCCTAGATACGCAGTATTTT.

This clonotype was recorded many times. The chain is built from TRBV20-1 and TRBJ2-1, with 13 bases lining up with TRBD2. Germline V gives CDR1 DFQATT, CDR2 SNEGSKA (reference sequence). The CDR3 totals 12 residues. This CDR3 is CRGTSGVNEQFF. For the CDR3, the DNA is TGCAGGGGGACTAGCGGGGTCAATGAGCAGTTCTTC.

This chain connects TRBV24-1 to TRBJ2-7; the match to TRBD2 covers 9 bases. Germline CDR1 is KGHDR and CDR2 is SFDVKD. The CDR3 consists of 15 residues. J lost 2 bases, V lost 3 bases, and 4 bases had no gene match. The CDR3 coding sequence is TGTGCCACCAGTGATCCGACTAGCGGCCCCTACGAGCAGTACTTC. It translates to CATSDPTSGPYEQYF.

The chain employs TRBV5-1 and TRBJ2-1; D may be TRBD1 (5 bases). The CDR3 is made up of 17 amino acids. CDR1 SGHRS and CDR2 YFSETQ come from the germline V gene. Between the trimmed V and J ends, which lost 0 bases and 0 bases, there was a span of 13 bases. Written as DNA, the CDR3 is TGCGCCAGCAGCTTGGCTGGTTGGCAGGGCTCCTACAATGAGCAGTTCTTC. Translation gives CASSLAGWQGSYNEQFF.

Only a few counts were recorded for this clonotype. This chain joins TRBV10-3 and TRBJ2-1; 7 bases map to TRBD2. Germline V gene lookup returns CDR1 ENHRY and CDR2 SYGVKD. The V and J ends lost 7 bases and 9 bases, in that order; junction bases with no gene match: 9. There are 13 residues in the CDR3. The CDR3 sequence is CAIKITSAGEQFF. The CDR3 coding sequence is TGTGCCATCAAGATTACTAGCGCGGGTGAGCAGTTCTTC.

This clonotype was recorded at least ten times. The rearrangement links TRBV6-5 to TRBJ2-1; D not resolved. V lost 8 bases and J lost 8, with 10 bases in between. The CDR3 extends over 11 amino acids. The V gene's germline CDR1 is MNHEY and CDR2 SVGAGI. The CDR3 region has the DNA TGTGCCAGCGGAAGGTTGGATGAGCAGTTCTTC. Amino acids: CASGRLDEQFF.

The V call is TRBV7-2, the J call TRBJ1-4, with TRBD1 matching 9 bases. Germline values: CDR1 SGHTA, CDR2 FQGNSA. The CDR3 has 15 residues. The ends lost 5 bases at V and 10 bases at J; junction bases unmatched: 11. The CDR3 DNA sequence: TGTGCCAGCAGCCCACCTGGGACAGGGTTTGGAAAACTGTTTTTT. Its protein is CASSPPGTGFGKLFF.

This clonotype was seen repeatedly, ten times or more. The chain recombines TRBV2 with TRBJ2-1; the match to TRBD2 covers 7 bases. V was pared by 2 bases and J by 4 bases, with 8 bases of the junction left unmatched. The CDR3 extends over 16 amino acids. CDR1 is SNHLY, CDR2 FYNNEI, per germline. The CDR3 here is CASSETGLAVYNEQFF. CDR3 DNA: TGTGCCAGCAGTGAAACGGGTCTAGCGGTATACAATGAGCAGTTCTTC.

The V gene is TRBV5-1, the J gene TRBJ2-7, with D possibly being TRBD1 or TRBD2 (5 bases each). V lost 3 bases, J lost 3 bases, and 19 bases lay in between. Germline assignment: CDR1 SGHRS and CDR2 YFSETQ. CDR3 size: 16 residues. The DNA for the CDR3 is TGCGCCAGCAGCTCAGACCGGGACCTCGCTGTCTACGAGCAGTACTTC. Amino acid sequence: CASSSDRDLAVYEQYF.

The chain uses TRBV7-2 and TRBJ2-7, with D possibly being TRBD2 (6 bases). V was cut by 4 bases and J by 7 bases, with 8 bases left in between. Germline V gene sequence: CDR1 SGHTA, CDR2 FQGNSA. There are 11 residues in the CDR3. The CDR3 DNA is TGTGCCAGCAGCTCCCTAGCGGAGCAGTACTTC. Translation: CASSSLAEQYF.

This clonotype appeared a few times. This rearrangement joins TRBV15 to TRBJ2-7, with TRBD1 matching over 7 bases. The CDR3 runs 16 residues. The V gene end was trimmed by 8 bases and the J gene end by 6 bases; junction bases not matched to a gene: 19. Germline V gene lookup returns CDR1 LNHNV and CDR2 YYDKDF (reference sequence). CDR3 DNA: TGTGCCACCCAAAGGTATGGACAGGAAACATCCGGCGAGCAGTACTTC. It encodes CATQRYGQETSGEQYF.

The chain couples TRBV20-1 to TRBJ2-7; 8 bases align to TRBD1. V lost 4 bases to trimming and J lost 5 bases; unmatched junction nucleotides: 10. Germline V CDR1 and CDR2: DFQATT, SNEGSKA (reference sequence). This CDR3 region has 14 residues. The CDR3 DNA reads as TGCAGTGCTACCGCCCCCAGGGGGCTGGACGAGCAGTACTTC. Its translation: CSATAPRGLDEQYF.

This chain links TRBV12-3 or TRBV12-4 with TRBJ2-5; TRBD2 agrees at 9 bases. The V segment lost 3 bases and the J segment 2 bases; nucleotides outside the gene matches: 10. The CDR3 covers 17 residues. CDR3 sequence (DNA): TGTGCCAGCAGTTTTGTAGCGGGAGTATTAGGGCAAGAGACCCAGTACTTC. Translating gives CASSFVAGVLGQETQYF.